The source of this TCR beta chain is a study of T cell responses to AZD1222 COVID-19 vaccine (dated by TCRdb to about 2021). With respect to the entire study: AZD1222 recipients given second doses at about 4 weeks or at about 12 weeks were pooled, since spike-specific TCR depth and breadth were not found to differ between the two schedules. TCR sequencing covered roughly 230 trial participants: 200 to 210 given two doses of AZD1222 and some 25 given two doses of MenACWY control vaccine. Trial participants were enrolled by age into subgroups of 18-55, 56-69 and 70-plus years, and roughly 160, 29 and 62 TCR-sequenced participants, respectively, were included in these subgroups.

The CDR3 regions of human TCRbeta chains were analyzed by immunosequencing. In the paper's pipeline: Repertoire TCRs were checked for matches against a reference library of SARS-CoV-2-specific TCRs that had been generated using the MIRA antigen-specificity platform. Breadth was defined as the fraction of unique TCRs that were SARS-CoV-2-associated, and depth was defined as the fraction of total T cells that were SARS-CoV-2-associated. Using the MIRA data, every spike-specific TCR was mapped to the spike region that the TCR reacted to and assigned to either a CD4 or a CD8 class. Log10-transformed breadth and depth values were compared by one-way ANOVA with Sidak's multiple comparisons tests. Sourced from immuneACCESS, this table was stored by TCRdb with only in-frame sequences that have V and J called. A share of the clones is absent; for the studies checked, an unresolved V gene accounts for under half, and the remainder has no known explanation. V, J and clone size were drawn from that table, and D and trimming were deduced from the DNA. This sample lists 95,000 to 150,000 clones; around 88% were detected once. The leading ten clones occupy about 4.9% of the sample.

Reading the label with the study, this specimen's time point is: baseline before first vaccination. Vaccinee samples came from UK trials COV001 and COV002, including a single-blind randomized controlled phase 2/3 trial of AZD1222 (ChAdOx1 nCoV-19) in healthy adults. Trial participant PBMC samples were collected at day 0 and day 28 after the second dose for TCRbeta chain sequencing. In regard to this clone: What this receptor recognizes is not known. No base quality values were provided; no much bigger clone lies one nucleotide off.

Broad study findings and their caveats: Conclusions about previously exposed vaccinees are limited because only 5 or 6 AZD1222 recipients were SARS-CoV-2 seropositive at baseline. Most participants were white British and females outnumbered males, and the authors suggested that clonal diversity may have been underestimated. A significant rise in spike-specific TCR breadth and depth was observed after two AZD1222 doses relative to day 0 and relative to MenACWY recipients. Because no samples from the day 14 peak response were available, repertoires could be characterized only after the peak T cell response. The 56-69-year group was small, and its depth increase did not reach significance, likely because of low power. Reportedly, close to half of the unique spike-specific TCRs recognized epitopes lying outside the regions that are mutated in the B.1.351 and B.1.1.7 variants. Vaccine-associated CD4 TCRs spanned the whole spike protein, with dominant responses in regions 160-218 and 743-854.

V loses 1 base, J loses 1 base, and the germline ends lie 8 bases apart. Looking up the germline V gene (reference sequence) yields CDR1 LGHDT and CDR2 YNNKEL. The cysteine opens and the phenylalanine closes a CDR3 of 14 amino acids. The CDR3 DNA has 42 bases and is translated from base 1. The sample here was peripheral blood, taken on day 0 of AZD1222 vaccination. This chain joins TRBV3-1 (or the pseudogene TRBV3-2) to TRBJ2-7, with the D gene call left open. This clonotype originated in an adult in good health. The base sequence is TGTGCCAGCAGCCAAGGACCCTATTCCTACGAGCAGTACTTC. It translates as CASSQGPYSYEQYF.